This TCR beta chain was found in a study of technical replicates of blood from several donors. Germline V gives CDR1 MNHNS, CDR2 SASEGT. The CDR3 consists of 16 residues. V shed 4 bases and J shed 0 bases, with 15 bases lying between them. Repertoires were generated with immunoSEQ multiplex PCR, while TCRdb's copy carries only in-frame clones and drops some. In the table there are around 97,000 clones, approximately 94% of which are singletons. The sequencing sample was made of T cells isolated from PBMCs. The source is a human donor in good health. The rearrangement uses TRBV6-1 and TRBJ1-2; possibly TRBD1 for D (6 bases). The DNA for the CDR3 is TGTGCCAGCAGTGCCCCAGGGGTTAGAGCTAACTATGGCTACACCTTC. It yields the protein CASSAPGVRANYGYTF.